These 9 T cell receptor beta chains share one sample of origin, sequenced in a study of blood T cell repertoires in COVID-19 (dated by TCRdb to about 2020). The library was made by the immunoSEQ multiplex PCR assay. Sourced from immuneACCESS, this table was stored by TCRdb with only in-frame sequences that have V and J called. A share of the clones is absent; for the studies checked, an unresolved V gene accounts for under half, and the remainder has no known explanation. The table for this sample lists about 420,000 clones; 70% to 90% of them were counted only once. The biggest ten clones account for more than 0.7% of the sample. Sequenced input: peripheral blood. These receptors came from a man between 18 and 29 years old with COVID-19, enrolled during active disease.

This rearrangement joins TRBV29-1 to TRBJ2-3, with 10 bases fitting TRBD1. The V segment lost 6 bases and the J segment 1 base; nucleotides outside the gene matches: 7. CDR1 SQVTM and CDR2 ANQGSEA come from the germline V gene. The CDR3 has 15 amino acids. This CDR3 reads CSVGDRGRGTDTQYF. Written as DNA, the CDR3 is TGCAGCGTGGGGGACAGGGGTAGGGGCACAGATACGCAGTATTTT.

This clone was seen only a few times. The chain couples TRBV4-2 to TRBJ2-7; D not certain. Per germline, CDR1 LGHNA and CDR2 YNFKEQ. There are 15 residues in the CDR3. V dropped 1 base and J dropped 0 bases, with 10 bases sitting between them. CDR3: CASSQARSDSYEQYF. CDR3 in DNA: TGTGCCAGCAGCCAAGCTCGGAGCGACTCCTACGAGCAGTACTTC.

The chain is built from TRBV5-1 and TRBJ1-1, with no clear D. The CDR3 contains 14 residues. V was trimmed by 1 base and J by 4 bases, leaving 11 bases between them. Germline V gives CDR1 SGHRS, CDR2 YFSETQ. The CDR3 DNA reads as TGCGCCAGCAGCTTGTACCCAGGCCTCACTGAAGCTTTCTTT. Amino acid sequence: CASSLYPGLTEAFF. The full variable domain, completed using reference TRBV5-1 and TRBJ1-1, is KAGVTQTPRYLIKTRGQQVTLSCSPISGHRSVSWYQQTPGQGLQFLFEYFSETQRNKGNFPGRFSGRQFSNSRSEMNVSTLELGDSALYLCASSLYPGLTEAFFGQGTRLTVV.

The V call is TRBV6-1, the J call TRBJ2-3, with 8 bases fitting TRBD1. CDR3 size: 16 residues. Germline CDR1 and CDR2: MNHNS and SASEGT. V lost 0 bases, J lost 11 bases, and 13 bases stayed unmatched. The CDR3 region is CASSEAVAGGAYGQYF. The CDR3 region has the DNA TGTGCCAGCAGTGAAGCTGTGGCAGGGGGCGCTTACGGGCAGTATTTT.

This clone was counted a single time. J is TRBJ1-4 and V is TRBV14, with D maybe TRBD1 (6 bases). The CDR3 contains 16 residues. The ends were cut back, 4 bases at V and 0 bases at J, with 12 bases in the middle. Germline CDR1 is SGHDN and CDR2 is FVKESK. CDR3 region: CASSLFPGATNEKLFF. As DNA, the CDR3 is TGTGCCAGCAGCCTGTTCCCAGGGGCAACTAATGAAAAACTGTTTTTT.

V and J are TRBV13 and TRBJ2-1; 12 nucleotides align to TRBD2. Germline trimming cut 4 bases from V and 4 bases from J; bases unmatched to any gene: 2. This CDR3 has 15 amino acids. In germline, CDR1 is PRHDT, CDR2 FYEKMQ (reference sequence). The chain's CDR3 is CASSSTSGRYNEQFF. In DNA form, the CDR3 reads TGTGCCAGCAGCTCGACTAGCGGGAGATACAATGAGCAGTTCTTC.

The chain is built from TRBV6-2 or TRBV6-3 and TRBJ2-7; D possibly corresponds to TRBD2 (6 bases). The CDR3 extends over 14 amino acids. The V end was cut by 0 bases, the J end by 3 bases, with 9 bases between. Germline CDR1 is MNHEY and CDR2 is SVGEGT. The CDR3 DNA sequence: TGTGCCAGCAGTTACTCGCGGGGAAGCTACGAGCAGTACTTC. Its translation is CASSYSRGSYEQYF.

The rearrangement joins TRBV13 to TRBJ2-2; perhaps TRBD2 as D (6 bases). Trimming removed 0 bases from V and 2 bases from J, with 13 bases in between. The V gene's germline CDR1 is PRHDT and CDR2 FYEKMQ (reference sequence). The CDR3 loop spans 17 amino acids. For the CDR3, the DNA is TGTGCCAGCAGCTTAGGCCTACGCGGGATCAACACCGGGGAGCTGTTTTTT. Translated: CASSLGLRGINTGELFF. The variable domain in full, with the rest retrieved from reference TRBV13 and TRBJ2-2, is AAGVIQSPRHLIKEKRETATLKCYPIPRHDTVYWYQQGPGQDPQFLISFYEKMQSDKGSIPDRFSAQQFSDYHSELNMSSLELGDSALYFCASSLGLRGINTGELFFGEGSRLTVL.

The chain carries TRBV19 and TRBJ1-5, with a tentative D call TRBD1 (5 bases). Germline CDR1 is LNHDA and CDR2 is SQIVND (reference sequence). The V and J ends lost 5 bases and 3 bases respectively, with 8 bases between them. The CDR3 loop spans 13 amino acids. CDR3: CASSLTDNQPQHF. The CDR3 nucleotides read TGTGCCAGTAGTCTGACAGACAATCAGCCCCAGCATTTT.